The 3 T cell receptor beta chains below were found in one sample sequenced in a study of HIV-infected patients and healthy controls. No cell fractionation was done, so the repertoire covers all unsorted peripheral blood T cells. Reverse transcription used 450 to 550 ng RNA and constant-region primers for alpha and beta. Using multiplexing indices, alpha and beta chain libraries were generated apart by chain-specific third strand synthesis. In TCRdb, the 5' RACE reads were re-called with MiXCR into one record per CDR3 protein. The table records some 20,000 distinct CDR3 sequences, approximately 10% of them present only once. The specimen was blood. Every receptor here comes from an adult in good health.

This clonotype was counted many times. V and J are TRBV28 and TRBJ2-7; TRBD2 agrees at 11 bases. CDR3 size: 15 residues. CDR1 is MDHEN, CDR2 SYDVKM, per germline. The ends lost 3 bases at V and 3 bases at J; junction bases unmatched: 4. In DNA form, the CDR3 reads TGTGCCAGCAGTTTTCCCGGGACTAGCGGCTACGAGCAGTACTTC. It is translated as CASSFPGTSGYEQYF.

This clonotype was picked up many times. The chain carries TRBV4-2 and TRBJ2-7; 8 bases line up with TRBD2. The junction had 6 bases not matched to a gene; V was cut back by 1 base and J by 1 base. This CDR3 comprises 16 residues. Germline CDR1 LGHNA, CDR2 YNFKEQ. CDR3 in DNA: TGTGCCAGCAGCCAAGTTGTAGCGGGGTTATCCTACGAGCAGTACTTC. It specifies CASSQVVAGLSYEQYF.

This clonotype was counted many times. The gene calls are TRBV7-9 and TRBJ2-1, with TRBD2 matching 8 bases. The CDR3 is 16 residues long. With 4 bases clipped from V and 8 bases from J, the junction kept 13 bases outside the gene matches. Germline assignment: CDR1 SEHNR and CDR2 FQNEAQ (reference sequence). CDR3 amino acids: CASSSEREPTEDEQFF. CDR3 nucleotides: TGTGCCAGCAGCTCAGAGCGGGAGCCTACCGAGGATGAGCAGTTCTTC. The full variable domain, its missing parts supplied by reference TRBV7-9 and TRBJ2-1, is DTGVSQNPRHKITKRGQNVTFRCDPISEHNRLYWYRQTLGQGPEFLTYFQNEAQLEKSRLLSDRFSAERPKGSFSTLEIQRTEQGDSAMYLCASSSEREPTEDEQFFGPGTRLTVL.